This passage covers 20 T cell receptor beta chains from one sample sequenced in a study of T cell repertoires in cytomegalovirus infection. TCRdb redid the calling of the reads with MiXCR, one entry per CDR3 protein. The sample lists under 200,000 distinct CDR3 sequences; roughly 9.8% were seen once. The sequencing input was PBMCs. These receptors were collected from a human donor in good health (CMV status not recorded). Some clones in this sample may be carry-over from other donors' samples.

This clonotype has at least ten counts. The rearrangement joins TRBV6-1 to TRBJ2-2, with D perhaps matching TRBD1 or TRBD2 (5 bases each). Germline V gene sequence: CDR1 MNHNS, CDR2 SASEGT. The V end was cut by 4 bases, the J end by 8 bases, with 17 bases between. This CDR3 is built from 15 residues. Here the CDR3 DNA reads TGTGCCAGCAGTGCGGGACCCTTGGAGATAGGGGAGCTGTTTTTT. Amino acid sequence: CASSAGPLEIGELFF.

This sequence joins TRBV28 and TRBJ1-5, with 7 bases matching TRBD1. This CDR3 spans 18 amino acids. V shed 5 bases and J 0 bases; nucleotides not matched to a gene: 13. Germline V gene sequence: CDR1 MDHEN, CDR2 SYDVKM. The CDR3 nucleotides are TGTGCCAGCAGTACCCACGGGACAGAATACTATAGCAATCAGCCCCAGCATTTT. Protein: CASSTHGTEYYSNQPQHF.

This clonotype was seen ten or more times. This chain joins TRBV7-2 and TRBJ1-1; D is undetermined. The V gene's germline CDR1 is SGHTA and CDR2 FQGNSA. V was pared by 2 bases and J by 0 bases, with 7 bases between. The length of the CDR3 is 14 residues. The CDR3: CASSLIVMNTEAFF. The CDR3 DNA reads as TGTGCCAGCAGCTTAATAGTGATGAACACTGAAGCTTTCTTT.

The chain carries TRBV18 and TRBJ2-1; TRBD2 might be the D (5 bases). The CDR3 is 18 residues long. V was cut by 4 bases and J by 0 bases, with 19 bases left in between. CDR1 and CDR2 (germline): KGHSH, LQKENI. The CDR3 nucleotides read TGTGCCAGCTCACTAGATTTTAGGGAGTTGAGCTCCTACAATGAGCAGTTCTTC. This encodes CASSLDFRELSSYNEQFF.

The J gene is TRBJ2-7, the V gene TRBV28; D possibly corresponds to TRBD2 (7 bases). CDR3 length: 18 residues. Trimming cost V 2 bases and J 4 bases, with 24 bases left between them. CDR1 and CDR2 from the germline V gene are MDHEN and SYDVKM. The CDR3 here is CASSLRAGAAPFPYEQYF. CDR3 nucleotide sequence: TGTGCCAGCAGTTTAAGGGCGGGGGCCGCACCGTTTCCTTACGAGCAGTACTTC.

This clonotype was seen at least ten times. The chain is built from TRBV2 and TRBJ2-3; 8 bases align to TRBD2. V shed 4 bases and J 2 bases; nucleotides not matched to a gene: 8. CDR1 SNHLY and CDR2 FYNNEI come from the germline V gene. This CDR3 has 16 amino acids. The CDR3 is CASSASLAGNTDTQYF. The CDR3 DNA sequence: TGTGCCAGCAGTGCCAGCCTAGCGGGCAACACAGATACGCAGTATTTT. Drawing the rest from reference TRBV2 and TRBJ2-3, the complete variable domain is EPEVTQTPSHQVTQMGQEVILRCVPISNHLYFYWYRQILGQKVEFLVSFYNNEISEKSEIFDDQFSVERPDGSNFTLKIRSTKLEDSAMYFCASSASLAGNTDTQYFGPGTRLTVL.

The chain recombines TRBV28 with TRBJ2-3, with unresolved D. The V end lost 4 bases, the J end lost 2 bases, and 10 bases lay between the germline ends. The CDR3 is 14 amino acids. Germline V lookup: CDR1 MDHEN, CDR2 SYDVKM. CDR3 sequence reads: CASSSPTVTDTQYF. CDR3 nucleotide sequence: TGTGCCAGCAGTTCACCGACCGTCACAGATACGCAGTATTTT.

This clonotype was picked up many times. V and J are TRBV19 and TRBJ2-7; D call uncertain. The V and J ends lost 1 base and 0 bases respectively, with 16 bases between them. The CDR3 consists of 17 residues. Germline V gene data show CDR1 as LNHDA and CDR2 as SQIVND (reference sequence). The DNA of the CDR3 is TGTGCCAGTAGTATAGGTTTGGGTCACCAAACCTCCTACGAGCAGTACTTC. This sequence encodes CASSIGLGHQTSYEQYF.

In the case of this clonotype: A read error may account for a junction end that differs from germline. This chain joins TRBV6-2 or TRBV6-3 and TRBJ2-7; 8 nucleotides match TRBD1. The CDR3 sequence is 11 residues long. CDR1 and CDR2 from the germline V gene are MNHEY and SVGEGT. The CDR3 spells CASSGGTGHGF. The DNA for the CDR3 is TGTGCCAGCAGTGGCGGGACAGGCCATGGTTTC.

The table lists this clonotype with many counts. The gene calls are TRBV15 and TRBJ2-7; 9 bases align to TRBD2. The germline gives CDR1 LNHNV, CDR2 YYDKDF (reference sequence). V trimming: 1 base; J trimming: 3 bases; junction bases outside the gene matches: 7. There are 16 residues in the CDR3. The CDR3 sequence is CATSRAGGRAVYEQYF. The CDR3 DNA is TGTGCCACCAGCAGAGCAGGCGGGAGGGCCGTCTACGAGCAGTACTTC.

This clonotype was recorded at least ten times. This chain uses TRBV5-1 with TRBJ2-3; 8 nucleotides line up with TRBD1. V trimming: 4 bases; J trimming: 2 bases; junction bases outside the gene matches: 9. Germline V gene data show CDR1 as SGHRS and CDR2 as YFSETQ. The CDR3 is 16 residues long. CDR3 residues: CASSGIQGAVTDTQYF. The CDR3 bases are TGCGCCAGCAGCGGTATCCAGGGGGCTGTCACAGATACGCAGTATTTT. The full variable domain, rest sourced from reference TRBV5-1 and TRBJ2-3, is KAGVTQTPRYLIKTRGQQVTLSCSPISGHRSVSWYQQTPGQGLQFLFEYFSETQRNKGNFPGRFSGRQFSNSRSEMNVSTLELGDSALYLCASSGIQGAVTDTQYFGPGTRLTVL.

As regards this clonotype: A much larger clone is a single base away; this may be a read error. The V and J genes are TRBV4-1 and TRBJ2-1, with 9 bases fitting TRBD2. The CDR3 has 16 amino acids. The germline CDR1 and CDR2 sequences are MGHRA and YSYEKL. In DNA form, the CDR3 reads TGCGCCAGCAGCCCCCCTGGGAGCGGGAGGTCCAATGGGCAGTTCTTC. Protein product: CASSPPGSGRSNGQFF.

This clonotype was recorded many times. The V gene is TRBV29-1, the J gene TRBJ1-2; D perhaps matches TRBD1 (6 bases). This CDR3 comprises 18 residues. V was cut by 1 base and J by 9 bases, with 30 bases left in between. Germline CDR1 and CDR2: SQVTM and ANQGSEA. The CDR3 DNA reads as TGCAGCGTTGAAGTGCAATTATTGCTCCCGGGGGGCCCTAGGAGCTACACCTTC. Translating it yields CSVEVQLLLPGGPRSYTF.

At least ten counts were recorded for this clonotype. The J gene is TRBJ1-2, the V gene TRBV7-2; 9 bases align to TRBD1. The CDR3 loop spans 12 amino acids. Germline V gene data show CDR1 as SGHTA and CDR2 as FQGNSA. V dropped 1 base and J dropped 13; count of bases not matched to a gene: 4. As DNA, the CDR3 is TGTGCCAGCAGCTTAGGACAGGGGGTAATCACCTTC. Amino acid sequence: CASSLGQGVITF.

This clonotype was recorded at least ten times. The CDR3 here is CASSENRPEYNEQFF. The CDR3 DNA sequence: TGTGCCAGCAGTGAGAACCGACCGGAGTACAATGAGCAGTTCTTC. This chain connects TRBV2 to TRBJ2-1; D remains unclear. Trimming took 3 bases from V and 4 from J, leaving 13 bases between them. Germline V gene sequence: CDR1 SNHLY, CDR2 FYNNEI. This CDR3 contains 15 residues.

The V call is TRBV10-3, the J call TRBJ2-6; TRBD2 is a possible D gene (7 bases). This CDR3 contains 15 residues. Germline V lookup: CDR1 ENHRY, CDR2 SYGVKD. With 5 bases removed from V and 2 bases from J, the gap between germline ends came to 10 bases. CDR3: CAISRGAPGANVLTF. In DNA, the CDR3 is TGTGCCATCAGTCGGGGGGCGCCTGGGGCCAACGTCCTGACTTTC.

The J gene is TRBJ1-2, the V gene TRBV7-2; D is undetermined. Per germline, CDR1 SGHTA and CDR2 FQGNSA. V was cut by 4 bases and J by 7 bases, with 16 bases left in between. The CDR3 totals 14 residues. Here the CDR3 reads CASSSPGGTGGYTF. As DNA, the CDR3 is TGTGCCAGCAGCTCGCCCGGAGGTACGGGTGGCTACACCTTC.

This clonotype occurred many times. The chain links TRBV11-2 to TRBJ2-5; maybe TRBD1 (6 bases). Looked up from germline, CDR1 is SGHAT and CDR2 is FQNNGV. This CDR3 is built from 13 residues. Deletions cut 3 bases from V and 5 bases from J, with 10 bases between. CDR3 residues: CASSLDRGETQYF. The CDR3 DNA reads TGTGCCAGCAGCTTGGACAGAGGGGAGACCCAGTACTTC. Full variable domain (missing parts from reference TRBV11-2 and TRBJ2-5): EAGVAQSPRYKIIEKRQSVAFWCNPISGHATLYWYQQILGQGPKLLIQFQNNGVVDDSQLPKDRFSAERLKGVDSTLKIQPAKLEDSAVYLCASSLDRGETQYFGPGTRLLVL.

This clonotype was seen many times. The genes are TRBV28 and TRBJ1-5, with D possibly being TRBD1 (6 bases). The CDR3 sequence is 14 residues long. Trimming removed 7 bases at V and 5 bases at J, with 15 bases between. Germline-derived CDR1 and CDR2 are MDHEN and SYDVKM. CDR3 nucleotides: TGTGCCAGCAATCAGGGGTCGATACATCAGCCCCAGCATTTT. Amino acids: CASNQGSIHQPQHF.

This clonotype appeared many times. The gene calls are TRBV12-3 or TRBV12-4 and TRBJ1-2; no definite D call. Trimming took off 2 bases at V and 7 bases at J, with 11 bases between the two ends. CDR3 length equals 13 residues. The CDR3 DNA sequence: TGTGCCAGCAGTTTAAGTGGGCAGGCTGGCTACACCTTC. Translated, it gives CASSLSGQAGYTF.